This T cell receptor (beta chain) emerged from a study of cytomegalovirus exposure and HLA in healthy donors (dated by TCRdb to about 2017). As for the study more broadly: According to an earlier analysis of several hundred of the donors, about 179 million T cells yielded 117 million unique TCR beta sequences and more than 250 Gb of sequence data. About 330 gigabases of sequencing data and around 80 million unique TCR sequences made up an early release that covered about 640 HLA-typed donors. Of the approximately 400 genotyped donors, over 70% fell in the genetic ancestry cluster associated with self-reported Caucasian donors. The study aimed to test whether signatures of past pathogen exposure could be identified by cataloging public T cell receptors. The study profiled the T cell repertoires of more than 500 subjects by immunosequencing and related them to cytomegalovirus serostatus. Besides the first cohort of more than 650 subjects, a separate validation cohort made up of 120 different subjects was used. To predict cytomegalovirus infection status, the study combined high-throughput TCR immunosequencing, statistical association of individual TCRs with disease status, and machine learning. A later analysis re-analyzed previously published TCR beta repertoires from roughly 630 donors and added high-resolution HLA genotyping to study TCR occurrence patterns. In the later analysis, no new phenotypic data were used to find candidate immune exposures; instead, reliance was placed on TCR beta sequences and their occurrence across donors. An earlier analysis of some 500 of the donors used high-throughput TCR beta sequencing to judge whether each TCR beta V gene segment behaved as functional or pseudogenic. Alongside the repertoire data, information on donor age, sex, ethnicity and CMV serostatus was compiled. A later genetic analysis took genome-wide SNP genotypes for 398 of the 666 donors and used that subset as a discovery cohort. Every repertoire in the discovery cohort had been generated on one and the same sequencing platform. Class I and class II HLA loci were covered by the typing at four-digit resolution. Typing coverage varied by locus: roughly 629-640 donors for A, B, C, DRB1 and DQB1; roughly 520 for DQA1; some 610 for DPA1; about 450 for DPB1. Because of strong linkage in the cohort, roughly five DR-DQ haplotypes were treated as single units for association and clustering. On average, around 200,000 unique TCR beta nucleotide sequences were sequenced per donor among a few hundred genotyped donors of the cohort, with roughly 18% of those sequences being non-productive.

Library preparation was by the immunoSEQ multiplex PCR assay. A mixture of 60 forward primers for TCR Vbeta segments and 13 reverse primers for TCR Jbeta segments was used in the multiplex PCR. Amplification of the CDR3 region of rearranged TCR beta genes was performed with a multiplex PCR assay on genomic DNA. The amplified TCR beta libraries were sequenced on the Illumina HiSeq System as 87-base-pair reads. In the source study's methods: Across the 600 to 700 repertoires, a later analysis counted 78 million or so unique TCR beta chains, 9.5 million to 13 million of which were shared by at least two donors. Raw reads were error-corrected and collapsed into unique sequences by a nearest-neighbor algorithm in which closely related sequences were merged to remove PCR and sequencing errors. CDR3 sequences were aligned to IMGT reference sequences to assign V, D and J gene segments. Each retained sequence needed at least a six-nucleotide match to both a V gene segment and a J gene segment. Rearrangements were called productive when the CDR3 lacked stop codons and stayed in frame with V and J; all others were non-productive. CDR3 was defined according to IMGT convention as the region running from the second conserved V-encoded cysteine to the conserved J-encoded phenylalanine. In an earlier analysis of some 550 of the donors, sequences lacking an unambiguous match to a single V gene segment were excluded. An earlier analysis of fewer than 750 of the donors called V segments functional above 56.7% productive rearrangements and segregating when the between-donor standard deviation exceeded 5%. A statistical classification framework was developed to diagnose cytomegalovirus status using the catalog of TCR beta chain sequences. In a later analysis, V and J genes were assigned by comparing TCR nucleotide sequences against IMGT/GENE-DB human TR gene sequences. Using the TCRdist pipeline, a later analysis assigned CDR3 sequences along with most-parsimonious VDJ recombination scenarios. In a later analysis, each TCR beta chain was defined by its CDR3 amino acid sequence together with its V-gene family, and reads without a unique V-gene family were excluded. In a later analysis, nearly 600 highly shared, low-generation-probability nucleotide sequences were removed to address suspected cross-contamination and a sequencing artifact. For each public chain, a later analysis derived a clonal expansion index from normalized ranks of inferred template counts within each repertoire. Generation probabilities in a later analysis came from a VDJ recombination model fitted to out-of-frame rearrangements, and those results were checked against IGoR. In a later analysis, hypergeometric tests were used to score TCR-TCR, TCR-HLA and TCR-CMV co-occurrence, with a repertoire-size bias correction applied to TCR pairs. To estimate false discovery rates, a later analysis permuted the HLA or CMV assignments 20 times. In a later analysis, co-occurring TCRs were grouped using DBSCAN, with TCRdist sequence similarity added in when clustering inside HLA-allele-positive subsets. Repertoires with fewer than 30,000 or more than 120,000 public chains, plus five repertoires with anomalous nucleotide sharing, were excluded from co-occurrence clustering. Here the immuneACCESS table is served through TCRdb, limited to in-frame sequences with V and J called. Missing clones are a known gap in these copies; in checked studies unresolved V genes cover under half, and the rest lacks a known reason. The V and J calls and clone size are taken from that table; D and trimming were inferred from the DNA. The sample data list 52,000 or so clones, and 75% to 80% of these were observed just once. The ten largest clones take up around 2.9% of the sample.

The cohort was made up of 666 healthy bone marrow donors. All cohort members were sampled while nominally healthy, although unrecorded immune exposures were likely present. The donor tested CMV seropositive and was one of the 289 seropositive cohort members. Each donor provided a peripheral blood sample, and peripheral blood mononuclear cells were used for TCR beta sequencing. Genomic DNA extraction from the blood cell samples was performed with the Qiagen DNeasy Blood Extraction Kit. In the germline V gene, CDR1 corresponds to MDHEN and CDR2 to SYDVKM. The V and J ends are trimmed by 5 bases and 5 bases, leaving 18 bases between them. The CDR3 has 15 amino acids, counting the end cysteine and phenylalanine. Only the CDR3 portion is preserved as DNA: 45 bases, with reading frame beginning at the first base. General findings and caveats noted by the study authors: Most TCR sequences were seen in very few donors, while some public TCRs were found in many individuals. CMV serostatus was the only immune exposure information available for the cohort. In vitro tests confirmed that three of the cytomegalovirus-associated TCR beta chains recognize cytomegalovirus antigens. Compared with equally common non-associated chains, HLA-associated TCR beta chains in a later analysis were more clonally expanded and had lower generation probabilities. A cluster of highly shared sequence variants was judged likely to be a technical artifact of the sequencing pipeline. The 87-base-pair reads could not distinguish some IMGT-functional V segments, including TRBV6-2 and TRBV6-3, so those segments were excluded. Specific HLA alleles were associated with about 17,000 TCR beta sequences at a false discovery rate of 0.05 in a later analysis. A later analysis found that TCR association rates varied across HLA loci, with DRB1 alleles showing the most associated TCRs and HLA-C alleles the fewest. The presence/absence analyses assumed that sequencing depth was roughly uniform across donors, and that assumption may not be true. According to a later genetic analysis, donors in an Asian-associated ancestry cluster had fewer N-insertions in productive TCRs than the approximately 700-donor mean. In an earlier analysis of some 640 of the donors, most TCR beta V segments were observed in productive rearrangements about 90% or about 30% of the time, broadly matching IMGT annotations. The classifier was reported to diagnose cytomegalovirus status with high specificity and sensitivity in both the original and validation cohorts. Linkage disequilibrium might explain the correlated functional status among segregating V segments, but an unknown experimental factor could not be ruled out. The study listed 150 to 200 TCR beta chains as associated with cytomegalovirus. The authors suggested that the approach could potentially be generalized to other disease states and immunological phenotypes. A later analysis found that most CMV-associated TCR beta chains appeared HLA-restricted, with HLA associations seemingly driven largely by CMV exposure. When HLA alleles, especially DR and DQ, strongly co-occurred, TCR associations were difficult to assign to individual alleles. The earlier analysis of 587 of the donors excluded some 16 rarely observed V segments, including chromosome 9 orphons, because counts were too low. The cohort was sequenced for TCR beta chains only, and without alpha or paired-chain data the features that could be detected were limited. A later analysis reported that several top co-occurrence clusters appeared linked to parvovirus B19, influenza, CMV and Epstein-Barr virus. An association between a missense DCLRE1C variant and V-gene and J-gene trimming of TCR beta chains was found in a later genetic analysis and replicated in an independent cohort. A further reported finding was that TCR beta sequences accurately predicted the HLA-A and HLA-B alleles for most subjects in the first cohort. HLA typing was unavailable for some donors at each locus, so association tests used only the typed subset.

Comment on this clone: Its antigen is not yet known. It has no much larger one-base neighbor in the sample; base qualities were not kept.

The source is a woman aged 40 to 50 in good health and CMV-seropositive. Recombination connected TRBV28 to TRBJ1-1, with the D gene not clear enough to name. Sequences were obtained from PBMCs. The DNA sequence is given as TGTGCCAGCAGTACCCCTGGTACGGGGTCAACTGAAGCTTTCTTT. It translates to CASSTPGTGSTEAFF.